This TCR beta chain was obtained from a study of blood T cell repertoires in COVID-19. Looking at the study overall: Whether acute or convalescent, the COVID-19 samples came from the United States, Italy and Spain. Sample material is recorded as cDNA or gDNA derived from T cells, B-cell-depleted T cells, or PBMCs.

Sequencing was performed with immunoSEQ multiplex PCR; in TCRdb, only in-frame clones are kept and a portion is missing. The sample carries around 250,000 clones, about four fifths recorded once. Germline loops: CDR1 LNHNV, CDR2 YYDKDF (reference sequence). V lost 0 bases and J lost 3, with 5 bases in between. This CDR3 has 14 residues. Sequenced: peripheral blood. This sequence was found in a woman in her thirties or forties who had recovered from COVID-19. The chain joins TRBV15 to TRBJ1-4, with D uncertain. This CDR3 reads CATSRDRSNEKLFF. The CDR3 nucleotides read TGTGCCACCAGCAGAGATAGATCTAATGAAAAACTGTTTTTT.